The 18 T cell receptor beta chains listed next were all sequenced from one sample in a study of PD-L1 blockade in urothelial cancer. Indicated time point: pretreatment peripheral blood. Repertoires were generated with immunoSEQ multiplex PCR, while TCRdb's copy carries only in-frame clones and drops some. This table holds approximately 70,000 clones, 84% found once. The starting material was PBMCs, obtained around atezolizumab (anti-PD-L1) treatment. These receptors all come from a woman in her 70s with urothelial cancer.

V is TRBV7-8 and J is TRBJ2-7, with no clear D. The ends were cut back, 2 bases at V and 10 bases at J, with 15 bases in the middle. Germline V gene lookup returns CDR1 SGHVS and CDR2 FQNEAQ. CDR3 length: 13 amino acids. The DNA for the CDR3 is TGTGCCAGCAGCTTAAATGTTTGGCAGGATCAGTACTTC. Protein product: CASSLNVWQDQYF.

This clone was observed once. The chain uses TRBV10-3 and TRBJ2-3, with no clear D. The CDR3 loop spans 15 amino acids. V lost 0 bases and J 1 base, leaving 8 bases between the germline ends. Germline CDR1 reads ENHRY; CDR2 reads SYGVKD. This CDR3 is CAISESPPGTDTQYF. The CDR3, as DNA: TGTGCCATCAGTGAGTCTCCCCCCGGCACAGATACGCAGTATTTT.

J is TRBJ2-7 and V is TRBV5-1; 7 nucleotides agree with TRBD2. CDR3 size: 17 residues. Germline CDR1 and CDR2: SGHRS and YFSETQ. V was clipped by 0 bases and J by 0 bases; unmatched bases: 9. This CDR3 is CASSLGGGWTGSYEQYF. The CDR3 coding sequence is TGCGCCAGCAGCTTGGGGGGGGGATGGACTGGCTCCTACGAGCAGTACTTC.

The chain combines TRBV7-9 with TRBJ2-5; 7 bases are shared with TRBD2. The CDR3 is 14 residues long. The V gene's germline CDR1 is SEHNR and CDR2 FQNEAQ (reference sequence). With 3 bases clipped from V and 9 bases from J, the junction kept 10 bases outside the gene matches. The CDR3: CASSLGPSGGSQYF. DNA for the CDR3: TGTGCCAGCAGCTTGGGCCCTAGCGGAGGGTCCCAGTACTTC.

This clone was picked up a small number of times. V and J are TRBV11-2 and TRBJ2-1, with 8 bases aligning to TRBD2. From germline, CDR1 is SGHAT and CDR2 FQNNGV. The CDR3 sequence is 16 residues long. The V segment lost 1 base and the J segment 5 bases; nucleotides outside the gene matches: 7. The CDR3 DNA reads as TGTGCCAGCAGCTTAGTCGGGGGGGGACTTCACAATGAGCAGTTCTTC. It yields the protein CASSLVGGGLHNEQFF.

The CDR3 here is CASSKMTPGTGNTGELFF. CDR3 bases: TGCGCCAGCAGCAAAATGACCCCCGGGACAGGAAACACCGGGGAGCTGTTTTTT. The gene calls are TRBV4-1 and TRBJ2-2; TRBD1 matches at 8 bases. Germline CDR1 is MGHRA and CDR2 is YSYEKL. V dropped 5 bases and J dropped 2; count of bases not matched to a gene: 13. The CDR3 runs 18 residues.

For the CDR3, the DNA is TGTGCCAGCTCATCGCCGGGACTAATGGGGGTTTCCTACGAGCAGTACTTC. Protein: CASSSPGLMGVSYEQYF. V is TRBV18 and J is TRBJ2-7; 7 positions match TRBD2. The CDR3 covers 17 residues. CDR1 is KGHSH, CDR2 LQKENI, per germline. Trimming took 5 bases from V and 1 from J; bases not matched to a gene: 14.

The V gene is TRBV18, the J gene TRBJ1-6; D not certain. Trimming removed 2 bases at V and 0 bases at J, with 11 bases between. The CDR3 is made up of 17 amino acids. CDR1 KGHSH and CDR2 LQKENI come from the germline V gene. Here the CDR3 reads CASSPEGSSSYNSPLHF. The CDR3 nucleotides are TGTGCCAGCTCACCAGAGGGAAGTAGCTCCTATAATTCACCCCTCCACTTT.

The CDR3 nucleotides read TGTGCCAGTAGATTGCAACAGGGGGCGCCGAATGAGCAGTTCTTC. It codes for CASRLQQGAPNEQFF. The chain combines TRBV19 with TRBJ2-1; 9 bases agree with TRBD1. This CDR3 contains 15 residues. After removal of 6 bases from V and 7 bases from J, the junction contained 10 bases not matched to a gene. Germline loops: CDR1 LNHDA, CDR2 SQIVND (reference sequence). Variable domain in full (rest from reference TRBV19 and TRBJ2-1): DGGITQSPKYLFRKEGQNVTLSCEQNLNHDAMYWYRQDPGQGLRLIYYSQIVNDFQKGDIAEGYSVSREKKESFPLTVTSAQKNPTAFYLCASRLQQGAPNEQFFGPGTRLTVL.

The chain employs TRBV5-1 and TRBJ1-4; D is uncertain. CDR1 is SGHRS, CDR2 YFSETQ, per germline. The CDR3 is 14 amino acids. The V gene lost 0 bases and the J gene lost 4 bases, with 7 bases spanning the gap. The CDR3 DNA follows: TGCGCCAGCAGCTTGGACGGTTATAATGAAAAACTGTTTTTT. Translated: CASSLDGYNEKLFF.

The rearrangement uses TRBV27 and TRBJ1-2; 7 bases line up with TRBD1. Losses at the gene ends were 8 bases for V and 0 bases for J; bases not matched to a gene: 9. Germline V lookup: CDR1 MNHEY, CDR2 SMNVEV (reference sequence). CDR3 size: 15 residues. CDR3 residues: CASRSWTGANYGYTF. The DNA of the CDR3 is TGTGCCAGCCGGTCGTGGACAGGAGCTAACTATGGCTACACCTTC.

This rearrangement joins TRBV20-1 to TRBJ2-2, with 7 nucleotides matching TRBD1. Germline V gene lookup returns CDR1 DFQATT and CDR2 SNEGSKA (reference sequence). Unmatched junction bases numbered 5, after V lost 6 bases and J lost 10 bases. The CDR3 consists of 11 residues. The CDR3 bases are TGCAGTGCCCTCAGGGGGATGGAGCTGTTTTTT. Protein sequence: CSALRGMELFF.

This sequence joins TRBV18 and TRBJ2-7; 7 bases are a match to TRBD1. Losses at the gene ends were 0 bases for V and 2 bases for J; bases not matched to a gene: 1. Germline lookup yields CDR1 KGHSH and CDR2 LQKENI. This CDR3 is 14 amino acids long. CDR3 sequence: CASSPPTGPYEQYF. The CDR3 DNA is TGTGCCAGCTCACCACCGACAGGGCCCTACGAGCAGTACTTC.

This sequence joins TRBV9 and TRBJ2-1; possibly TRBD1 for D (6 bases). This CDR3 contains 14 residues. V lost 0 bases and J 4 bases, leaving 8 bases between the germline ends. The germline CDR1 and CDR2 sequences are SGDLS and YYNGEE. The CDR3 here is CASSVVGGYNEQFF. Written as DNA, the CDR3 is TGTGCCAGCAGCGTAGTAGGGGGATACAATGAGCAGTTCTTC.

This clone occurred once. The chain recombines TRBV4-1 with TRBJ2-5, with D tentatively TRBD2 (6 bases). V lost 1 base and J 5 bases, leaving 11 bases between the germline ends. The CDR3 is 14 amino acids. Germline assignment: CDR1 MGHRA and CDR2 YSYEKL. The CDR3 loop is CASSQGPAGETQYF. The CDR3 DNA reads as TGCGCCAGCAGCCAAGGACCTGCGGGGGAGACCCAGTACTTC.

This rearrangement joins TRBV30 to TRBJ1-2; 8 nucleotides agree with TRBD1. The CDR3 loop spans 15 amino acids. CDR1 GTSNPN and CDR2 SVGIG come from the germline V gene (reference sequence). The J segment lost 2 bases and the V segment lost 3 bases, leaving 8 bases of the junction unmatched. CDR3 sequence: CAWRSGQGVNYGYTF. The CDR3 DNA follows: TGTGCCTGGAGAAGCGGACAGGGTGTGAACTATGGCTACACCTTC.

The rearrangement links TRBV6-5 to TRBJ2-5; 11 bases are shared with TRBD2. This CDR3 is 13 amino acids long. Losses at the gene ends were 6 bases for V and 4 bases for J; bases not matched to a gene: 1. CDR1 MNHEY and CDR2 SVGAGI come from the germline V gene. CDR3 residues: CASRLAGAETQYF. CDR3 sequence (DNA): TGTGCCAGCAGACTAGCGGGGGCAGAGACCCAGTACTTC.

This chain links TRBV9 with TRBJ2-1; 10 positions match TRBD2. V was clipped by 0 bases and J by 6 bases; unmatched bases: 18. Germline V gene lookup returns CDR1 SGDLS and CDR2 YYNGEE. The CDR3 has 20 residues. CDR3 sequence (DNA): TGTGCCAGCAGCGTAGCCCTTAGCCCATTTCTAGCGGGAGTCGGCAATGAGCAGTTCTTC. Translated, it gives CASSVALSPFLAGVGNEQFF.